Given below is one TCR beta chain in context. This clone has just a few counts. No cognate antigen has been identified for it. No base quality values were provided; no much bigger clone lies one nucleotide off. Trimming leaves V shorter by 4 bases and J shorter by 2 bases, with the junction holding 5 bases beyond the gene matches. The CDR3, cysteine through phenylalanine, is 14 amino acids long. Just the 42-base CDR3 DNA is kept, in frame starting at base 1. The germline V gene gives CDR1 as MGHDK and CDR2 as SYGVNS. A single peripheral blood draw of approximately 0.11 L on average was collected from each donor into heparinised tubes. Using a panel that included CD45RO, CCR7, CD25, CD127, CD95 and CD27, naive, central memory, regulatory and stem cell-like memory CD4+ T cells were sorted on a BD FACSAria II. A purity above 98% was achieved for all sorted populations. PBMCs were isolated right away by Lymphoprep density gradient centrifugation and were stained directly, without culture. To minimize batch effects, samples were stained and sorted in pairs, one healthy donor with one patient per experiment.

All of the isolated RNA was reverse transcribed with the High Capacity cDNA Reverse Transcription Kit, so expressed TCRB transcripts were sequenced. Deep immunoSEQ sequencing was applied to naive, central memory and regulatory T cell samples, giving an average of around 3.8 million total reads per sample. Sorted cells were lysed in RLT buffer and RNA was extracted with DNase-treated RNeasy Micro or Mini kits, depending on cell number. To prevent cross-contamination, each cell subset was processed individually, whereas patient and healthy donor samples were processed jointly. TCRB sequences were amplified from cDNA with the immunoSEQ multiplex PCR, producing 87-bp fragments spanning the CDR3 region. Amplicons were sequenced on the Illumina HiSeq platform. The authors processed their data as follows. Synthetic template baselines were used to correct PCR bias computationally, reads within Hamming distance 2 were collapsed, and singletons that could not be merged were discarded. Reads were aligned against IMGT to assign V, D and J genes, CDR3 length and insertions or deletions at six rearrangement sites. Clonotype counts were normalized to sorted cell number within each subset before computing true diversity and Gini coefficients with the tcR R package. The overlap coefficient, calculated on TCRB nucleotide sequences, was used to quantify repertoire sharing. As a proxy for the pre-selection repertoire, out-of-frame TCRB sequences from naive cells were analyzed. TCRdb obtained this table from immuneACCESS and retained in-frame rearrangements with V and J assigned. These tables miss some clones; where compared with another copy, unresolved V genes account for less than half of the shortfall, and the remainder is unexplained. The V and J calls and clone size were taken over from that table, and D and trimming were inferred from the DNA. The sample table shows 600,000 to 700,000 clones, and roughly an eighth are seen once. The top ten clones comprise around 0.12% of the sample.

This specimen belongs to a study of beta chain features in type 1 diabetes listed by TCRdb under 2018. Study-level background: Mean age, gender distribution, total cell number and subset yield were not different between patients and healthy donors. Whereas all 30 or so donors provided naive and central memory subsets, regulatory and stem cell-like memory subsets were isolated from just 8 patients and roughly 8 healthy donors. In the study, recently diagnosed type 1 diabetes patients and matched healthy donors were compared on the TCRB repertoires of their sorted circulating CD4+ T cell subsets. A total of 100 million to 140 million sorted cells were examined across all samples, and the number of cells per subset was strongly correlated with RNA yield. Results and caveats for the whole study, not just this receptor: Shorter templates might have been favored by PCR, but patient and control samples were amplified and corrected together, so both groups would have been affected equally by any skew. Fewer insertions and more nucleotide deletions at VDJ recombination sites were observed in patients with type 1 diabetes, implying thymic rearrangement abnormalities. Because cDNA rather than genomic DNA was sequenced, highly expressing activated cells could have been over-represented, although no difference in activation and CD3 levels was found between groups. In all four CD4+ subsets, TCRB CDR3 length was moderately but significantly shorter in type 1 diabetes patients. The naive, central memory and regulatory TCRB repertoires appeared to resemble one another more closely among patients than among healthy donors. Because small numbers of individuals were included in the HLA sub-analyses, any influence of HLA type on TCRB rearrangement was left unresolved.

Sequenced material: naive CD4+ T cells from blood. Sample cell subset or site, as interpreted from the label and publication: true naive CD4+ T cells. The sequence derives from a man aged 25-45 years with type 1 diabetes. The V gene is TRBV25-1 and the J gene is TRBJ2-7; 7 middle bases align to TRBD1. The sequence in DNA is TGTGCCAGCAGTGGCCCGGGACAGACCTACGAGCAGTACTTC. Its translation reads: CASSGPGQTYEQYF.